The clone carrying this T cell receptor (beta chain) was detected ten times or more. Its antigen is undetermined. The data were taken from a study of CD8+CD57+ T cells in acquired aplastic anemia. Whole-study context: Sorted CD4+ and CD8+ cells yielded roughly 3.4 ug of DNA on average. Healthy donor CD4+ cell samples had a mean of around 10 million reads.

Regarding the study as a whole: Fewer than 30 shared CD8+ CDR3s appeared highly expressed within patients' immunodominant clones.

Genomic DNA templated the TCR beta VDJ and CDR3 profiling. TCRdb independently ran MiXCR on the reads; one entry per CDR3 protein. This table holds around 140,000 distinct CDR3 sequences, less than 45% found once. Sequenced: sorted CD4+, CD8+, or CD8+CD57+ T cells (not recorded which) from PBMCs. The receptor's source is a human donor in good health, serving as a control.

CDR3 sequence: CASRETSGGRNEQFF. The CDR3 nucleotides read TGTGCCAGCAGGGAGACTAGCGGGGGGCGGAATGAGCAGTTCTTC. This chain connects TRBV2 to TRBJ2-1; 13 bases line up with TRBD2. This CDR3 has 15 residues. Germline values: CDR1 SNHLY, CDR2 FYNNEI. The V segment lost 6 bases and the J segment 7 bases; nucleotides outside the gene matches: 6.